Below, 30 T cell receptor beta chains from the same sample are listed, as sequenced in a study of blood T cells in healthy people across ages. Combining a sample-barcoded 5' primer with a J-beta primer mix, a second PCR ran for about 7 to 12 cycles. MiXCR, run by TCRdb on the 5' RACE reads, gives a single entry per CDR3 protein. This sample has about 1.8 million distinct CDR3 sequences; 49% occur once, and the top ten carry less than 2.5%. The sample taken for sequencing was blood. The receptor source for this set is a woman in her forties in good health.

V gene TRBV14 combines with J gene TRBJ2-1, with D perhaps TRBD2 (6 bases). Germline values: CDR1 SGHDN, CDR2 FVKESK. The CDR3 is 15 amino acids. V was pared by 4 bases and J by 7 bases, with 17 bases between. DNA for the CDR3: TGTGCCAGCAGCCCCCTGACGGGGGAGTGGAATGAGCAGTTCTTC. Protein sequence: CASSPLTGEWNEQFF.

The chain joins TRBV7-2 to TRBJ1-1; possible D gene TRBD1, 6 bases. Trimming took 4 bases from V and 1 from J, leaving 16 bases between them. Germline-derived CDR1 and CDR2 are SGHTA and FQGNSA. The CDR3 totals 16 residues. In DNA, the CDR3 is TGTGCCAGCAGCTCAAACAGGGCTGGTTCGAACACTGAAGCTTTCTTT. Translating it yields CASSSNRAGSNTEAFF.

Turning to this clonotype: Its ends do not fully match the called genes, so a read error is possible. The rearrangement links TRBV5-6 to TRBJ2-7, with 9 bases lining up with TRBD2. The CDR3 is 15 amino acids. In germline, CDR1 is SGHDT, CDR2 YYEEEE. The CDR3 nucleotides are TGTGCCAGCAGCTTGGACCTAGCGGGGTCCTCCGAGCAGTACTTC. It codes for CASSLDLAGSSEQYF.

This clonotype was recorded once. This chain links TRBV7-2 with TRBJ2-7; D remains unclear. CDR3 length equals 14 residues. Germline V gives CDR1 SGHTA, CDR2 FQGNSA. The V end was cut by 3 bases, the J end by 11 bases, with 20 bases between. Written as DNA, the CDR3 is TGTGCCAGCAGCTTCACCCAACCGACACGAGCAAAGTACTTC. Amino acids: CASSFTQPTRAKYF. Full variable domain (missing parts from reference TRBV7-2 and TRBJ2-7): GAGVSQSPSNKVTEKGKDVELRCDPISGHTALYWYRQSLGQGLEFLIYFQGNSAPDKSGLPSDRFSAERTGGSVSTLTIQRTQQEDSAVYLCASSFTQPTRAKYFGPGTRLTVT.

The chain has TRBV19 and TRBJ2-1; 12 bases align to TRBD2. CDR1 LNHDA and CDR2 SQIVND come from the germline V gene (reference sequence). This CDR3 is built from 15 residues. The ends lost 7 bases at V and 8 bases at J; junction bases unmatched: 9. CDR3 amino acids: CASMSSGGASDEQFF. The CDR3 DNA is TGTGCCAGTATGTCTAGCGGGGGGGCGTCGGATGAGCAGTTCTTC.

This clonotype showed up just a few times. The genes are TRBV11-2 and TRBJ1-2; D is possibly TRBD1 (5 bases). V dropped 3 bases and J dropped 8 bases, with 13 bases sitting between them. Germline CDR1 SGHAT, CDR2 FQNNGV. The length of the CDR3 is 13 residues. The chain's CDR3 is CASSFGGIEGYTF. The CDR3 nucleotides are TGTGCCAGCAGCTTCGGGGGAATCGAGGGCTACACCTTC.

The rearrangement uses TRBV27 and TRBJ1-5; 8 positions match TRBD1. Trimming cost V 2 bases and J 3 bases; bases outside gene matches: 6. Looked up from germline, CDR1 is MNHEY and CDR2 is SMNVEV (reference sequence). The CDR3 contains 16 residues. The CDR3 loop reads CASSLAGQGPNQPQHF. In DNA, the CDR3 is TGTGCCAGCAGTTTAGCAGGACAGGGACCCAATCAGCCCCAGCATTTT.

This chain connects TRBV5-1 to TRBJ2-3, with no clear D. V lost 0 bases, J lost 9 bases, and 11 bases lay in between. Germline loops: CDR1 SGHRS, CDR2 YFSETQ. The CDR3 has 13 amino acids. The CDR3 sequence: CASSLVIEETQYF. Here the CDR3 DNA reads TGCGCCAGCAGCTTGGTGATCGAGGAGACGCAGTATTTT.

This clonotype was counted between two and nine times. V is TRBV7-9 and J is TRBJ2-3; either TRBD1 or TRBD2 may supply D (6 bases each). This CDR3 has 15 amino acids. From germline, CDR1 is SEHNR and CDR2 FQNEAQ (reference sequence). V was clipped by 5 bases and J by 1 base, with 13 bases between them. CDR3 coding DNA: TGTGCCAGCAGCCTACGACGGGGGCGCACAGATACGCAGTATTTT. Protein product: CASSLRRGRTDTQYF.

V and J are TRBV6-2 or TRBV6-3 and TRBJ2-5; TRBD2 aligns across 10 bases. The CDR3 length is 14 residues. Germline loops: CDR1 MNHEY, CDR2 SVGEGT. Germline trimming cut 6 bases from V and 5 bases from J; bases unmatched to any gene: 6. CDR3: CASRSGGAPETQYF. The CDR3, as DNA: TGTGCCAGCAGGAGCGGGGGGGCACCCGAGACCCAGTACTTC.

The chain joins TRBV20-1 to TRBJ2-1; 7 bases align to TRBD1. The J call may be faulty, since TRBJ2-7 better matches the DNA end. There are 13 residues in the CDR3. Looked up from germline, CDR1 is DFQATT and CDR2 is SNEGSKA (reference sequence). The CDR3 sequence is CSASADRTYEQYF. CDR3 coding DNA: TGCAGTGCTAGTGCGGACAGGACCTACGAGCAGTACTTC.

This clonotype was picked up one time. The chain has TRBV7-2 and TRBJ2-5, with D unclear. Deletions cut 1 base from V and 1 base from J, with 10 bases between. This CDR3 contains 15 residues. The germline V gene has CDR1 SGHTA and CDR2 FQGNSA. The CDR3, as DNA: TGTGCCAGCAGCTTAGGCTTGCCAGTCCAAGAGACCCAGTACTTC. Translating gives CASSLGLPVQETQYF.

This clonotype was observed a few times. CDR3 loop: CSVDTLADTQYF. In DNA, the CDR3 is TGCAGCGTGGACACCCTTGCAGATACGCAGTATTTT. The V call is TRBV29-1, the J call TRBJ2-3, with D maybe TRBD1 (5 bases). CDR1 is SQVTM, CDR2 ANQGSEA, per germline. V lost 6 bases and J 4 bases, leaving 11 bases between the germline ends. This CDR3 is 12 amino acids long.

V is TRBV5-1 and J is TRBJ2-3; D may be TRBD1 (6 bases). Germline-derived CDR1 and CDR2 are SGHRS and YFSETQ. The ends were cut back, 6 bases at V and 1 base at J, with 12 bases in the middle. CDR3 length: 14 residues. CDR3 nucleotide sequence: TGCGCCAGCACCGCGACAGGAGGCACAGATACGCAGTATTTT. This translates into CASTATGGTDTQYF.

This chain connects TRBV24-1 to TRBJ2-5, with D hard to call. This CDR3 is built from 12 residues. Trimming stripped 10 bases from V and 5 bases from J, with 13 bases between. The germline CDR1 and CDR2 sequences are KGHDR and SFDVKD. The CDR3: CATPKKVETQYF. CDR3 DNA sequence: TGTGCCACACCGAAGAAAGTGGAGACCCAGTACTTC.

The chain combines TRBV5-1 with TRBJ1-2; D is perhaps TRBD1 (6 bases). The CDR3 spans 16 residues. Germline V gene data show CDR1 as SGHRS and CDR2 as YFSETQ. V shed 0 bases and J shed 4 bases, with 16 bases lying between them. The CDR3 DNA reads TGCGCCAGCAGCTTGGGAGGTCGGGGGCAACTCTATGGCTACACCTTC. Its protein product is CASSLGGRGQLYGYTF.

The rearrangement joins TRBV6-5 to TRBJ2-5; TRBD1 aligns across 9 bases. The CDR3 totals 13 residues. The V and J ends lost 5 bases and 11 bases, in that order; junction bases with no gene match: 9. Germline V gene data show CDR1 as MNHEY and CDR2 as SVGAGI. CDR3 protein: CASSRQGVGEQYF. In DNA, the CDR3 is TGTGCCAGCAGTAGACAGGGGGTAGGGGAGCAGTACTTC.

This clonotype was picked up a small number of times. The chain recombines TRBV15 with TRBJ2-7, with a tentative D call TRBD2 (6 bases). Germline CDR1 and CDR2: LNHNV and YYDKDF (reference sequence). V lost 0 bases and J lost 11, with 23 bases in between. The CDR3 covers 16 residues. The CDR3 DNA is TGTGCCACCAGCAGAGACCGCCTCCGGGACTCCTTATCCGAGTACTTC. This gives the protein CATSRDRLRDSLSEYF.

This clonotype has only a few counts. J is TRBJ1-2 and V is TRBV12-3 or TRBV12-4; no definite D call. CDR3 length: 14 residues. V dropped 3 bases and J dropped 7 bases, with 15 bases sitting between them. The CDR3 DNA follows: TGTGCCAGCAGTTTTCCGCAGGCCGGAACTGGCTACACCTTC. It encodes CASSFPQAGTGYTF.

CDR3 protein: CASSSFPGQGKDSPLHF. The CDR3 DNA is TGTGCCAGCAGCTCATTTCCGGGACAGGGGAAGGATTCACCCCTCCACTTT. The chain employs TRBV7-2 and TRBJ1-6; 10 nucleotides match TRBD1. J gave up 8 bases and V 4 bases, and 11 bases lay outside the gene matches. The CDR3 extends over 17 amino acids. CDR1 is SGHTA, CDR2 FQGNSA, per germline.

This clonotype has only a few counts. The V call is TRBV5-1, the J call TRBJ2-1, with 10 nucleotides matching TRBD2. The CDR3 is 15 amino acids. Germline trimming cut 3 bases from V and 8 bases from J; bases unmatched to any gene: 8. CDR1 is SGHRS, CDR2 YFSETQ, per germline. The CDR3 DNA follows: TGCGCCAGCAGCTCCCCGGGACTAGCGACGGATGAGCAGTTCTTC. Translation: CASSSPGLATDEQFF.

The chain recombines TRBV7-2 with TRBJ2-1; no clear D gene. CDR1 SGHTA and CDR2 FQGNSA come from the germline V gene. The CDR3 is 15 residues long. Between the trimmed V and J ends, which lost 1 base and 6 bases, there was a span of 13 bases. The CDR3 region is CASSLVFLAPNEQFF. The CDR3 region has the DNA TGTGCCAGCAGCTTAGTATTTTTGGCTCCCAATGAGCAGTTCTTC.

The gene calls are TRBV28 and TRBJ1-1, with D possibly matching TRBD1 (5 bases). Trimming shortened V by 5 bases and J by 11 bases, and 18 bases separated the two germline ends. CDR1 MDHEN and CDR2 SYDVKM come from the germline V gene. CDR3 length: 13 residues. DNA for the CDR3: TGTGCCAGCAGTCCCCGACAGTTCTCCCCCGCTTTCTTT. This gives the protein CASSPRQFSPAFF.

The chain couples TRBV7-2 to TRBJ2-7; D may be TRBD1 (7 bases). Germline-derived CDR1 and CDR2 are SGHTA and FQGNSA. CDR3 length equals 15 residues. With 5 bases removed from V and 10 bases from J, the gap between germline ends came to 24 bases. CDR3 sequence: CASSVGAGTASEQYF. The CDR3 region has the DNA TGTGCCAGCAGCGTAGGGGCGGGGACAGCTAGTGAACAGTACTTC. Together with reference TRBV7-2 and TRBJ2-7, the CDR3 gives the full variable domain: GAGVSQSPSNKVTEKGKDVELRCDPISGHTALYWYRQSLGQGLEFLIYFQGNSAPDKSGLPSDRFSAERTGGSVSTLTIQRTQQEDSAVYLCASSVGAGTASEQYFGPGTRLTVT.

This clonotype was found a few times. V and J are TRBV5-6 and TRBJ2-1, with D possibly being TRBD1 (6 bases). Per the germline V gene, CDR1 is SGHDT and CDR2 is YYEEEE. This CDR3 has 12 residues. V was pared by 5 bases and J by 7 bases, with 10 bases between. This chain's CDR3 is CASRGADNEQFF. The CDR3 coding sequence is TGTGCCAGCAGGGGGGCCGATAATGAGCAGTTCTTC.

This clonotype was observed a few times. This rearrangement joins TRBV12-3 or TRBV12-4 to TRBJ2-5; possibly TRBD1 for D (5 bases). CDR3 length: 14 amino acids. V lost 0 bases and J lost 4, with 9 bases in between. CDR3 sequence reads: CASSLARRGETQYF. CDR3 in DNA: TGTGCCAGCAGTTTAGCGCGAAGGGGAGAGACCCAGTACTTC.

This clonotype was seen more than once but under ten times. This chain connects TRBV20-1 to TRBJ1-2, with TRBD1 as a possible D gene (6 bases). This CDR3 comprises 15 residues. The V end was cut by 2 bases, the J end by 4 bases, with 17 bases between. Germline V gene data show CDR1 as DFQATT and CDR2 as SNEGSKA (reference sequence). DNA of the CDR3: TGCAGTGCTAGACCGACAGGTGTCCTTGCCTATGGCTACACCTTC. Its translation: CSARPTGVLAYGYTF.

This clonotype was seen a handful of times. V and J are TRBV6-6 and TRBJ2-5, with D possibly TRBD2 on 5 matching bases. V shed 6 bases and J shed 5 bases, with 10 bases lying between them. The CDR3 length is 12 residues. CDR1 is MNHNY and CDR2 is SVGAGI in the germline V gene (reference sequence). The CDR3 region is CASSGVSETQYF. CDR3 bases: TGTGCCAGCAGCGGGGTTAGCGAGACCCAGTACTTC.

This rearrangement joins TRBV4-3 to TRBJ2-7; 7 bases line up with TRBD1. CDR1 and CDR2 (germline): LGHNA, YSLEER. Trimming cost V 1 base and J 2 bases; bases outside gene matches: 5. The CDR3 spans 15 residues. CDR3 nucleotides: TGCGCCAGCAGCCAAGGGGACAGCCAAACCTACGAGCAGTACTTC. This translates into CASSQGDSQTYEQYF.

This rearrangement joins TRBV7-9 to TRBJ2-1; no clear D. From germline, CDR1 is SEHNR and CDR2 FQNEAQ (reference sequence). V lost 5 bases, J lost 8 bases, and 10 bases lay in between. The CDR3 is 12 residues long. The CDR3 region has the DNA TGTGCCAGCAGCCCCCGTCTGGATGAGCAGTTCTTC. It is translated as CASSPRLDEQFF.